These 17 T cell receptor beta chains originate from one sample sequenced in a study of blood T cell repertoires in COVID-19 (dated by TCRdb to about 2020). The library was made by the immunoSEQ multiplex PCR assay. TCRdb mirrors the immuneACCESS table, restricted to in-frame sequences. Some clones are absent from its copies; in checked studies, under half trace to an unresolved V gene, and the reason for the others is unknown. Within this sample are over 110,000 clones, with about 89% of them counted one time only. The top ten constitute approximately 10% of the sample. Sequencing input: PBMCs or T cells enriched from blood (not recorded which). The receptors stem from a man aged 55 to 70 who had recovered from COVID-19.

The chain links TRBV5-1 to TRBJ2-7, with 9 bases fitting TRBD1. CDR3 length equals 14 residues. The V and J ends lost 3 bases and 4 bases, in that order; junction bases with no gene match: 5. The germline V gene encodes CDR1 SGHRS and CDR2 YFSETQ. Here the CDR3 reads CASSSSGQGYEQYF. The CDR3 DNA sequence: TGCGCCAGCAGCTCCTCGGGACAGGGATACGAGCAGTACTTC.

The chain has TRBV27 and TRBJ2-7; 7 bases are shared with TRBD1. The CDR3 loop spans 13 amino acids. CDR1 and CDR2 from the germline V gene are MNHEY and SMNVEV (reference sequence). Unmatched junction bases numbered 2, after V lost 3 bases and J lost 3 bases. CDR3 protein: CASSFRDSYEQYF. CDR3 DNA sequence: TGTGCCAGCAGTTTCCGGGACAGCTACGAGCAGTACTTC.

In nucleotides, the CDR3 is TGTGCCACCAGCAGAGGCGTGGGAGACCTCCACTTT. Protein product: CATSRGVGDLHF. The V and J genes are TRBV15 and TRBJ1-6; D uncertain. The V gene lost 1 base and the J gene lost 15 bases, with 10 bases spanning the gap. The CDR3 is made up of 12 amino acids. CDR1 LNHNV and CDR2 YYDKDF come from the germline V gene (reference sequence).

The chain couples TRBV6-1 to TRBJ2-7, with D perhaps TRBD1 (7 bases). The germline V gene encodes CDR1 MNHNS and CDR2 SASEGT. This CDR3 has 14 amino acids. V was shortened by 1 base and J by 9 bases, with 16 bases between the two germline ends. The DNA for the CDR3 is TGTGCCAGCAGTGAAGTTGTGACAGGGCGGGGGCAGTACTTC. Protein product: CASSEVVTGRGQYF.

The rearrangement uses TRBV18 and TRBJ2-7, with 7 nucleotides matching TRBD2. Germline V lookup: CDR1 KGHSH, CDR2 LQKENI. Trimming removed 3 bases from V and 2 bases from J; junction bases left unmatched: 10. The CDR3 spans 16 residues. DNA of the CDR3: TGTGCCAGCTCACCTCGCTCTAGCGGAGGGGCCTACGAGCAGTACTTC. Protein: CASSPRSSGGAYEQYF. The full variable domain, in which reference TRBV18 and TRBJ2-7 provide the parts outside the CDR3, is NAGVMQNPRHLVRRRGQEARLRCSPMKGHSHVYWYRQLPEEGLKFMVYLQKENIIDESGMPKERFSAEFPKEGPSILRIQQVVRGDSAAYFCASSPRSSGGAYEQYFGPGTRLTVT.

This chain connects TRBV19 to TRBJ2-1; D possibly corresponds to TRBD1 (5 bases). The CDR3 loop spans 13 amino acids. Germline assignment: CDR1 LNHDA and CDR2 SQIVND (reference sequence). The V end was cut by 4 bases, the J end by 6 bases, with 10 bases between. CDR3 bases: TGTGCCAGTAGTAAGGACATAAGCAATGAGCAGTTCTTC. It specifies CASSKDISNEQFF.

The chain employs TRBV24-1 and TRBJ2-3, with D possibly TRBD2 on 5 matching bases. V lost 5 bases and J 1 base, leaving 12 bases between the germline ends. This CDR3 spans 15 amino acids. Germline CDR1 and CDR2: KGHDR and SFDVKD. CDR3 bases: TGTGCCACCAGTGGGGGTGCCGGGGGCACAGATACGCAGTATTTT. This codes for CATSGGAGGTDTQYF.

This clone was counted a few times. The V and J genes are TRBV6-5 and TRBJ1-2, with D possibly matching TRBD1 (6 bases). Deletions cut 0 bases from V and 7 bases from J, with 12 bases between. Germline lookup yields CDR1 MNHEY and CDR2 SVGAGI. CDR3 length: 14 amino acids. The CDR3 bases are TGTGCCAGCAGTTACTCTTACAGGGAGGGTGGCTACACCTTC. It yields the protein CASSYSYREGGYTF.

This sequence joins TRBV7-9 and TRBJ1-2; D is uncertain. Trimming took off 1 base at V and 1 base at J, with 10 bases between the two ends. The germline V gene encodes CDR1 SEHNR and CDR2 FQNEAQ (reference sequence). The CDR3 consists of 15 residues. The CDR3 here is CASSLVNSLNYGYTF. CDR3 coding DNA: TGTGCCAGCAGCTTAGTTAACAGCCTTAACTATGGCTACACCTTC.

The rearrangement links TRBV28 to TRBJ1-4; unclear D gene. CDR1 MDHEN and CDR2 SYDVKM come from the germline V gene. The CDR3 sequence is 13 residues long. Trimming shortened V by 7 bases and J by 5 bases, and 11 bases separated the two germline ends. CDR3 bases: TGTGCCAGCATGGCAGGAGGGAATGAAAAACTGTTTTTT. It specifies CASMAGGNEKLFF.

This clone was recorded only once. The CDR3 bases are TGTGCCAGTCAGGAGGTCGTCCTGGTAGGAAACACCATATATTTT. It codes for CASQEVVLVGNTIYF. The genes are TRBV2 and TRBJ1-3, with D unresolved. The ends were cut back, 9 bases at V and 4 bases at J, with 19 bases in the middle. This CDR3 contains 15 residues. Per germline, CDR1 SNHLY and CDR2 FYNNEI.

This clone was observed a single time. V usage is TRBV30 and J usage is TRBJ1-2; D is perhaps TRBD1 (5 bases). The germline V and J ends were trimmed by 2 bases and 6 bases, with 13 bases remaining between them. The germline V gene has CDR1 GTSNPN and CDR2 SVGIG (reference sequence). The CDR3 sequence is 13 residues long. Here the CDR3 DNA reads TGTGCCTGGAGTAGGCAGGGAGGCAATGGCTACACCTTC. Translated: CAWSRQGGNGYTF.

The V and J genes are TRBV24-1 and TRBJ2-1; perhaps TRBD1 as D (6 bases). Per germline, CDR1 KGHDR and CDR2 SFDVKD. Trimming took 7 bases from V and 8 from J, leaving 11 bases between them. The CDR3 has 12 amino acids. In nucleotides, the CDR3 is TGTGCCACCAGCCCACACAGGGATGAGCAGTTCTTC. It encodes CATSPHRDEQFF.

DNA for the CDR3: TGTGCCAGCTCACCTAATGCGGGGGACGGCGGGGAGCTGTTTTTT. It codes for CASSPNAGDGGELFF. The chain combines TRBV18 with TRBJ2-2; 7 bases align to TRBD2. There are 15 residues in the CDR3. The trim removed 3 bases at V and 7 bases at J, leaving 8 bases unmatched. CDR1 is KGHSH, CDR2 LQKENI, per germline.

The gene calls are TRBV7-3 and TRBJ2-3, with 8 bases identical to TRBD1. Germline CDR1 and CDR2: SGHTA and FQGTGA. This CDR3 has 15 residues. Losses at the gene ends were 5 bases for V and 2 bases for J; bases not matched to a gene: 6. The CDR3 loop reads CASSAGGLDTDTQYF. The CDR3 nucleotides are TGTGCCAGCAGCGCAGGGGGCTTGGACACAGATACGCAGTATTTT.

The chain recombines TRBV6-5 with TRBJ2-5; D gene uncertain. Trimming stripped 6 bases from V and 1 base from J, with 6 bases between. The CDR3 is 12 residues long. The germline V gene has CDR1 MNHEY and CDR2 SVGAGI. The CDR3 reads CASRTRQETQYF. The CDR3 DNA reads as TGTGCCAGCAGGACACGCCAAGAGACCCAGTACTTC.

CDR3 coding DNA: TGTGCCAGTAGTGAACAGGGGGCGAACTATGGCTACACCTTC. It codes for CASSEQGANYGYTF. The rearrangement joins TRBV19 to TRBJ1-2; TRBD1 aligns across 9 bases. V lost 5 bases, J lost 2 bases, and 3 bases stayed unmatched. CDR3 length: 14 residues. CDR1 and CDR2 (germline): LNHDA, SQIVND (reference sequence).